These 8 T cell receptor beta chains originate from one sample sequenced in a study of cytomegalovirus exposure and HLA in healthy donors. The PCR was carried out with 60 Vbeta primers and 13 Jbeta primers. Clones were sequenced by immunoSEQ multiplex PCR, and TCRdb holds only the in-frame ones, with some missing. This table holds 150,000 to 200,000 clones, 84% found once. Sequencing used PBMCs. The receptor source for this set is a man in his fifties in good health and CMV-seropositive.

This sequence joins TRBV29-1 and TRBJ1-3; D is unclear. Trimming removed 5 bases at V and 3 bases at J, with 8 bases between. This CDR3 is 12 amino acids long. CDR1 SQVTM and CDR2 ANQGSEA come from the germline V gene. The CDR3 DNA reads TGCAGCGTTTTAAATTATGGAAACACCATATATTTT. Residues: CSVLNYGNTIYF. The variable domain in full, completed from reference TRBV29-1 and TRBJ1-3, reads SAVISQKPSRDICQRGTSLTIQCQVDSQVTMMFWYRQQPGQSLTLIATANQGSEATYESGFVIDKFPISRPNLTFSTLTVSNMSPEDSSIYLCSVLNYGNTIYFGEGSWLTVV.

This chain links TRBV4-2 with TRBJ1-5; no reliable D call. This CDR3 is built from 15 residues. Germline V CDR1 and CDR2: LGHNA, YNFKEQ. Trimming removed 0 bases at V and 3 bases at J, with 9 bases between. The CDR3 DNA follows: TGTGCCAGCAGCCAAGACGGCGGGCTCAATCAGCCCCAGCATTTT. Translating it yields CASSQDGGLNQPQHF.

The chain couples TRBV7-8 to TRBJ1-5; 10 nucleotides match TRBD1. The V segment lost 3 bases and the J segment 2 bases; nucleotides outside the gene matches: 7. CDR3 length: 17 amino acids. Germline CDR1 and CDR2: SGHVS and FQNEAQ. The DNA of the CDR3 is TGTGCCAGCAGCTTTGTAGACAGGGGGCCCGGCAATCAGCCCCAGCATTTT. Translating it yields CASSFVDRGPGNQPQHF. Based on the CDR3 plus reference TRBV7-8 and TRBJ1-5, the full variable domain is GAGVSQSPRYKVAKRGQDVALRCDPISGHVSLFWYQQALGQGPEFLTYFQNEAQLDKSGLPSDRFFAERPEGSVSTLKIQRTQQEDSAVYLCASSFVDRGPGNQPQHFGDGTRLSIL.

The rearrangement joins TRBV6-1 to TRBJ1-1, with a weak D call TRBD1 (6 bases). Trimming left V 1 base short and J 3 bases short, with 9 bases between. CDR3 size: 14 residues. Germline values: CDR1 MNHNS, CDR2 SASEGT. CDR3 coding DNA: TGTGCCAGCAGTGAAGTGGGGGCCGACACTGAAGCTTTCTTT. Protein sequence: CASSEVGADTEAFF.

This clone occurred once. The chain has TRBV15 and TRBJ1-5, with D possibly matching TRBD1 (5 bases). The V gene's germline CDR1 is LNHNV and CDR2 YYDKDF (reference sequence). The V end lost 8 bases, the J end lost 0 bases, and 14 bases lay between the germline ends. CDR3 length equals 15 residues. The CDR3 DNA follows: TGTGCCACCGGCCTGGGGGGGAATAGCAATCAGCCCCAGCATTTT. Amino acids: CATGLGGNSNQPQHF.

The rearrangement links TRBV29-1 to TRBJ2-1, with 11 bases aligning to TRBD2. This CDR3 spans 15 amino acids. V lost 4 bases to trimming and J lost 8 bases; unmatched junction nucleotides: 10. Germline CDR1 and CDR2: SQVTM and ANQGSEA. The CDR3 DNA is TGCAGCGTTGCCTTGACTAGCGGGACTGGCTATGAGCAGTTCTTC. This gives the protein CSVALTSGTGYEQFF.

This clone has just a few counts. The chain couples TRBV6-5 to TRBJ2-2; 7 nucleotides line up with TRBD2. The CDR3 length is 15 residues. After removal of 7 bases from V and 1 base from J, the junction contained 6 bases not matched to a gene. Germline assignment: CDR1 MNHEY and CDR2 SVGAGI. The CDR3 loop is CASIRAGLNTGELFF. Written as DNA, the CDR3 is TGTGCCAGCATACGAGCGGGATTGAACACCGGGGAGCTGTTTTTT.

The table lists this clone with a count of one. The chain carries TRBV7-8 and TRBJ1-2; D possibly corresponds to TRBD1 (6 bases). Germline loops: CDR1 SGHVS, CDR2 FQNEAQ. V lost 0 bases to trimming and J lost 5 bases, with 13 bases between them. CDR3 length: 15 residues. CDR3 in amino acids: CASSLALSGVYGYTF. The CDR3 region has the DNA TGTGCCAGCAGCTTAGCGCTGTCAGGGGTGTATGGCTACACCTTC.